These 13 T cell receptor beta chains came from one sample sequenced in a study of blood T cell repertoires in COVID-19. Only in-frame clones appear in the TCRdb table, and some are missing; sequencing was by immunoSEQ multiplex PCR. This table has 150,000 to 250,000 clones, 79% appearing once. Sample: peripheral blood. All receptors derive from a woman aged 40 to 50 with COVID-19, enrolled during active disease.

The chain couples TRBV30 to TRBJ2-4; tentative D call: TRBD1 (5 bases). This CDR3 comprises 12 residues. Per the germline V gene, CDR1 is GTSNPN and CDR2 is SVGIG (reference sequence). V was cut by 0 bases and J by 9 bases, with 9 bases left in between. CDR3 region: CAWSVRGGIQYF. The CDR3, as DNA: TGTGCCTGGAGTGTTAGGGGCGGCATTCAGTACTTC. Supplemented by reference TRBV30 and TRBJ2-4, the full variable domain reads SQTIHQWPATLVQPVGSPLSLECTVEGTSNPNLYWYRQAAGRGLQLLFYSVGIGQISSEVPQNLSASRPQDRQFILSSKKLLLSDSGFYLCAWSVRGGIQYFGAGTRLSVL.

The count of this clone is one. This sequence joins TRBV19 and TRBJ2-7; 8 bases are a match to TRBD1. The CDR3 has 15 residues. Germline values: CDR1 LNHDA, CDR2 SQIVND (reference sequence). Unmatched junction bases numbered 12, after V lost 6 bases and J lost 5 bases. For the CDR3, the DNA is TGTGCCAGTAGAGACTCTTGGCAGGGGGCCAACGAGCAGTACTTC. It translates to CASRDSWQGANEQYF. The full variable domain, completed using reference TRBV19 and TRBJ2-7, is DGGITQSPKYLFRKEGQNVTLSCEQNLNHDAMYWYRQDPGQGLRLIYYSQIVNDFQKGDIAEGYSVSREKKESFPLTVTSAQKNPTAFYLCASRDSWQGANEQYFGPGTRLTVT.

The chain employs TRBV6-5 and TRBJ2-1, with 8 bases that match TRBD2. CDR3 length: 12 amino acids. Germline V gives CDR1 MNHEY, CDR2 SVGAGI. J was trimmed by 9 bases and V by 5 bases; bases with no gene match: 3. The CDR3 region is CASSREGTEQFF. The CDR3 bases are TGTGCCAGCAGTCGGGAGGGCACTGAGCAGTTCTTC.

The chain joins TRBV5-1 to TRBJ1-1; TRBD1 is a possible D gene (5 bases). Germline CDR1 SGHRS, CDR2 YFSETQ. V lost 3 bases to trimming and J lost 1 base, with 10 bases between them. This CDR3 spans 14 amino acids. The DNA for the CDR3 is TGCGCCAGCAGCTCCTCGGGGGGGAACACTGAAGCTTTCTTT. This codes for CASSSSGGNTEAFF. Filled out from reference TRBV5-1 and TRBJ1-1, the complete variable domain reads KAGVTQTPRYLIKTRGQQVTLSCSPISGHRSVSWYQQTPGQGLQFLFEYFSETQRNKGNFPGRFSGRQFSNSRSEMNVSTLELGDSALYLCASSSSGGNTEAFFGQGTRLTVV.

The chain joins TRBV19 to TRBJ2-3, with D maybe TRBD2 (6 bases). Germline lookup yields CDR1 LNHDA and CDR2 SQIVND (reference sequence). V was cut by 4 bases and J by 0 bases, with 14 bases left in between. CDR3 length: 16 amino acids. CDR3 DNA sequence: TGTGCCAGTAGTACCGCACGGGACTTAAGCACAGATACGCAGTATTTT. Translating it yields CASSTARDLSTDTQYF.

This rearrangement joins TRBV23-1 to TRBJ2-4; tentatively, D is TRBD2 (5 bases). TRBV23-1 is placed among ORFs of uncertain function. V lost 4 bases and J 0 bases, leaving 19 bases between the germline ends. The CDR3 loop spans 18 amino acids. The chain's CDR3 is CASSLPRIAKLAKNIQYF. The DNA of the CDR3 is TGCGCCAGCAGTCTACCCCGGATAGCGAAGCTAGCCAAAAACATTCAGTACTTC.

The table lists this clone with a count of one. This chain joins TRBV9 and TRBJ1-5; TRBD1 matches 7 bases. The CDR3 is made up of 18 amino acids. V gave up 3 bases and J gave up 0 bases; unmatched junction bases: 12. CDR1 and CDR2 from the germline V gene are SGDLS and YYNGEE. The CDR3 coding sequence is TGTGCCAGCAGCGCCACGGGACAGAGTGTGTATAGCAATCAGCCCCAGCATTTT. It encodes CASSATGQSVYSNQPQHF.

The V and J genes are TRBV7-3 and TRBJ2-6; TRBD2 might be the D (5 bases). The CDR3 runs 15 residues. CDR1 and CDR2 (germline): SGHTA, FQGTGA. Between the trimmed V and J ends, which lost 5 bases and 2 bases, there was a span of 10 bases. In nucleotides, the CDR3 is TGTGCCAGCAGCCTCGACGGGGCTGGGGCCAACGTCCTGACTTTC. This translates into CASSLDGAGANVLTF.

This chain's CDR3 is CSVSTDRRNEKLFF. The CDR3 DNA is TGCAGCGTTTCAACGGACAGGAGAAATGAAAAACTGTTTTTT. The rearrangement uses TRBV29-1 and TRBJ1-4; the match to TRBD1 covers 7 bases. With V trimmed by 5 bases and J by 5 bases, 8 bases remained unmatched. The length of the CDR3 is 14 residues. CDR1 is SQVTM and CDR2 is ANQGSEA in the germline V gene. The full variable domain, in which reference TRBV29-1 and TRBJ1-4 provide the parts outside the CDR3, is SAVISQKPSRDICQRGTSLTIQCQVDSQVTMMFWYRQQPGQSLTLIATANQGSEATYESGFVIDKFPISRPNLTFSTLTVSNMSPEDSSIYLCSVSTDRRNEKLFFGSGTQLSVL.

The J gene is TRBJ1-1, the V gene TRBV6-2 or TRBV6-3; TRBD1 matches at 8 bases. Unmatched junction bases numbered 1, after V lost 4 bases and J lost 3 bases. This CDR3 has 13 amino acids. Germline V gene sequence: CDR1 MNHEY, CDR2 SVGEGT. The CDR3 spells CASSSDRDTEAFF. CDR3 DNA: TGTGCCAGCAGTTCGGACAGGGACACTGAAGCTTTCTTT.

This clone was picked up many times. The chain links TRBV2 to TRBJ2-2, with D perhaps matching TRBD2 (6 bases). The germline V gene encodes CDR1 SNHLY and CDR2 FYNNEI. The CDR3 length is 16 residues. The ends were cut back, 2 bases at V and 1 base at J, with 11 bases in the middle. DNA of the CDR3: TGTGCCAGCAGTGAATGGGAGGTTATGAACACCGGGGAGCTGTTTTTT. This encodes CASSEWEVMNTGELFF.

This rearrangement joins TRBV4-1 to TRBJ2-3, with D possibly matching TRBD2 (6 bases). Trimming pared 6 bases from V and 0 bases from J, leaving 13 bases between. Germline CDR1 and CDR2: MGHRA and YSYEKL. The CDR3 spans 15 residues. Here the CDR3 DNA reads TGCGCCAGCAGACCGGGACTTCTTAGCACAGATACGCAGTATTTT. Its protein product is CASRPGLLSTDTQYF.

The rearrangement joins TRBV6-2 or TRBV6-3 to TRBJ2-5; no clear D gene. CDR1 and CDR2 (germline): MNHEY, SVGEGT. The V end lost 5 bases, the J end lost 5 bases, and 6 bases lay between the germline ends. The CDR3 sequence is 11 residues long. CDR3 coding DNA: TGTGCCAGCAGTCCGCGGGAGACCCAGTACTTC. Its translation: CASSPRETQYF.